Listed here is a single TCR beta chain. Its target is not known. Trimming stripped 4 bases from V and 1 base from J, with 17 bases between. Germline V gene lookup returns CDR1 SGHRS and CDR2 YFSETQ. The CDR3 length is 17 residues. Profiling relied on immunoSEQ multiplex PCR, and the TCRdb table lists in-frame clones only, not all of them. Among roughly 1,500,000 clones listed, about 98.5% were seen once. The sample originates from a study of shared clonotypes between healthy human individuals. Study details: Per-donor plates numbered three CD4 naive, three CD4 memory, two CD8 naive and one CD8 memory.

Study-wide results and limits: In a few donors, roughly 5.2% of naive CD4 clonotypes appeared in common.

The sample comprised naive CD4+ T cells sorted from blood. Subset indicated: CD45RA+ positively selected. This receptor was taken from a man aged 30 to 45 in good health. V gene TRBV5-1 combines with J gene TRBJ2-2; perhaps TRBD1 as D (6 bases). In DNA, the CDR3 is TGCGCCAGCAGCCGTATTTTCGCAGGGGAGAACACCGGGGAGCTGTTTTTT. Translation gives CASSRIFAGENTGELFF.